This T cell receptor (beta chain) is drawn from a study of cytomegalovirus exposure and HLA in healthy donors. The CDR3 is 15 residues long. Looked up from germline, CDR1 is LNHNV and CDR2 is YYDKDF (reference sequence). Trimming left V 5 bases short and J 7 bases short, with 17 bases between. The PCR used 60 Vbeta and 13 Jbeta primers. Sequencing used immunoSEQ multiplex PCR; TCRdb keeps in-frame clones, though not all of them. The repertoire holds 90,000 to 150,000 clones, about 81% seen once, with roughly 3% in the top ten. This TCR derives from a woman in her forties in good health and CMV-seropositive. The sample was PBMCs. The V and J genes are TRBV15 and TRBJ2-2; possibly TRBD1 for D (6 bases). The CDR3 DNA reads as TGTGCCACCAGCGGATACAGGGTCGGTGGCGGGGAGCTGTTTTTT. Amino acid sequence: CATSGYRVGGGELFF.